These T cell receptor beta chains were read from a single sample in a study of CD8+ T cells in alopecia areata. The protocol was immunoSEQ multiplex PCR, while the TCRdb copy is restricted to in-frame clones and leaves out a portion. The data show some 130,000 clones, 54% seen once. Sequenced here: CD8+ T cells sorted from blood, sampled at week 4, from a patient treated with tofacitinib. All receptors derive from a human donor with alopecia areata. Both conserved end residues are part of each CDR3. Each record gives: V gene, J gene, clone size, CDR3 protein. Some rows have no size entry. The others give once, few or many, or a class for an expanded clone.

>TRBV30|TRBJ2-6|-
CAWSPIEANVLTF
>TRBV11-2|TRBJ1-5|-
CASSYSGQGTEPQHF
>TRBV7-8|TRBJ2-5|-
CASSRVMTVRETQYF
>TRBV19|TRBJ1-5|once
CASRTGDSNQPQHF
>TRBV19|TRBJ1-5|-
CASSPRGDSNQPQHF
>TRBV29-1|TRBJ2-2|-
CSVRLRGGKGGELFF
>TRBV27|TRBJ1-5|-
CASSLSGSNQPQHF
>TRBV27|TRBJ2-3|-
CASSQGSSTDTQYF
>TRBV30|TRBJ1-1|once
CAWSLQGYTEAFF
>TRBV4-3|TRBJ2-4|few
CASSQAAGTGGNIQYF
>TRBV6-5|TRBJ2-7|-
CASGGLAGSYEQYF
>TRBV7-2|TRBJ2-2|-
CASERGEYHTGELFF
>TRBV5-1|TRBJ2-5|few
CASSSMGQPQETQYF
>TRBV4-1|TRBJ2-5|-
CASSQVGKETQYF
>TRBV27|TRBJ2-5|-
CASSSLSQYQETQYF
>TRBV5-6|TRBJ1-6|few
CASSLKTDLLHF
>TRBV29-1|TRBJ2-7|-
CSVVWDSTYEQYF
>TRBV9|TRBJ2-7|-
CASSAGGTGAYEQYF
>TRBV7-2|TRBJ2-7|-
CASSFQRGYEQYF
>TRBV6-5|TRBJ2-3|-
CASSYSPEHDTQYF
>TRBV30|TRBJ1-1|-
CAWRWREGYTEAFF
>TRBV30|TRBJ1-2|-
CAWRGQGERYGYTF
>TRBV5-6|TRBJ1-2|few
CASSLEGAAPIYGYTF
>TRBV7-9|TRBJ2-5|few
CASSIQGQETQYF
>TRBV13|TRBJ1-5|few
CASSLLDQPQHF
>TRBV4-2|TRBJ2-5|-
CASSQDEVLDQETQYF
>TRBV30|TRBJ1-2|few
CASVPLEAYGYTF
>TRBV27|TRBJ2-3|-
CASSPTSGPTDTQYF
>TRBV30|TRBJ1-6|-
CAWGSGGNSPLHF
>TRBV6-5|TRBJ2-6|few
CASRSSGANVLTF
>TRBV6-6|TRBJ1-1|-
CASSYTGAEAFF
>TRBV4-3|TRBJ1-1|-
CASSRIQGPNTEAFF
>TRBV29-1|TRBJ2-7|-
CSVEQGYEQYF
>TRBV6-5|TRBJ2-7|-
CASSYSAGVYEQYF
>TRBV9|TRBJ1-1|-
CASSGGSNTEAFF
>TRBV4-1|TRBJ1-5|-
CASSPTTRDRGNQPQHF
>TRBV15|TRBJ2-7|-
CATSRVRDSVPYEQYF
>TRBV6-5|TRBJ1-1|-
CASSWGSDVNTEAFF
>TRBV27|TRBJ2-2|few
CASRAYMLDTGELFF
>TRBV29-1|TRBJ1-6|few
CSVLTGGSNSPLHF
>TRBV13|TRBJ2-7|-
CASSPPGGYSYEQYF
>TRBV30|TRBJ2-7|-
CAWSVGGNNEQYF
>TRBV30|TRBJ2-7|-
CAWSGRFPYEQYF
>TRBV30|TRBJ2-7|-
CAWSNTGIHEQYF
>TRBV11-3|TRBJ1-1|-
CASSDTGLGTEAFF
>TRBV2|TRBJ2-7|few
CASSAGEQYF
>TRBV29-1|TRBJ2-5|few
CSVGTEETQYF
>TRBV7-9|TRBJ1-1|-
CASSHPSTGGRDTEAFF